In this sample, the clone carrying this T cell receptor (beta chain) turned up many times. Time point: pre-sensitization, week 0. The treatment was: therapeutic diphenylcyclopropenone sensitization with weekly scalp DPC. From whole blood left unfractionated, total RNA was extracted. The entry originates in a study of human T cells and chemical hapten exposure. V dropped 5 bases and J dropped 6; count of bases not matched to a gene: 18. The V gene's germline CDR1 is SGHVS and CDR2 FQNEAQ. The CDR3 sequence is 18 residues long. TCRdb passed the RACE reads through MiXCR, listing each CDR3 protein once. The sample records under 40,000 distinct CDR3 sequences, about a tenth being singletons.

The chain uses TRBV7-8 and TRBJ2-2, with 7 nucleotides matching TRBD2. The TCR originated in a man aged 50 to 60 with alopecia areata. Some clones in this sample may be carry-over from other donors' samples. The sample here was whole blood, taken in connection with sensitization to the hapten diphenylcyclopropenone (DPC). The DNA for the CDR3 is TGTGCCAGCAGCGTTAGTGGGGATTCCGGGGGGAGCGCCGGGGAGCTGTTTTTT. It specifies CASSVSGDSGGSAGELFF.